Listed below are T cell receptor beta chains from one sample, sequenced in a study of T cells after posttransplantation cyclophosphamide. TCRdb keeps only in-frame clones here, not all; method: immunoSEQ multiplex PCR. This sample has about 39,000 clones, each found more than once. The sequencing sample was made of PBMCs. The receptors here all came from a woman aged 45-59 years in good health and a related stem cell transplant donor. The CDR3 runs from the conserved cysteine through the conserved F or W. D genes are given only for firm matches. Each size is once, few, many or a size class.

j_gene | d_gene | abundance | v_gene | CDR3nt | CDR3aa
TRBJ2-3 | - | many | TRBV7-9 | TGTGCCAGCAGCTTAGGGCCAGATACGCAGTATTTT | CASSLGPDTQYF
TRBJ2-2 | - | many | TRBV7-9 | TGTGCCAGCAGCTATACTAGTGCCACCGGGGAGCTGTTTTTT | CASSYTSATGELFF
TRBJ2-3 | - | many | TRBV7-3 | TGTGCCAGCAGCTTACAACTAGCTAGCACAGATACGCAGTATTTT | CASSLQLASTDTQYF
TRBJ1-4 | TRBD1 | many | TRBV18 | TGTGCCAGCTCACAATCGGAACCGGGACAGCTAGAAAAACTGTTTTTT | CASSQSEPGQLEKLFF
TRBJ1-4 | - | many | TRBV19 | TGTGCCAGTAGTATACGACCTGGGACACCCCTTGAAAAACTGTTTTTT | CASSIRPGTPLEKLFF
TRBJ2-7 | TRBD1 | few | TRBV4-1 | TGCGCCAGCAGCCATCCGGGACAGGGACGGTACGAGCAGTACTTC | CASSHPGQGRYEQYF
TRBJ1-4 | TRBD1 | many | TRBV7-6 | TGTGCCAGCAGCGCGAACAGGGGTGAAAAACTGTTTTTT | CASSANRGEKLFF
TRBJ1-1 | - | many | TRBV6-1 | TGTGCCAGCGGCAGGTTGGGCACTGAAGCTTTCTTT | CASGRLGTEAFF
TRBJ2-7 | TRBD2 | many | TRBV5-1 | TGCGCCAGCAGCCCAACCCGGACTAGCGGGGGGGCCTGGAATAGGCCCCACGAGCAGTACTTC | CASSPTRTSGGAWNRPHEQYF
TRBJ1-1 | TRBD1 | many | TRBV11-2 | TGTGCCAGCAGCTTATGGACAGGGCCGATGAACACTGAAGCTTTCTTT | CASSLWTGPMNTEAFF
TRBJ1-1 | TRBD1 | many | TRBV5-1 | TGCGCCAGCAAGAGACAGGGATACACTGAAGCTTTCTTT | CASKRQGYTEAFF
TRBJ2-7 | - | many | TRBV28 | TGTGCCAGCAGTTTCCTGGGTTCGGGGGAGCAGTACTTC | CASSFLGSGEQYF
TRBJ1-2 | - | many | TRBV28 | TGTGCCAGCAGCCCCAGGGGTAACTATGGCTACACCTTC | CASSPRGNYGYTF
TRBJ1-1 | - | many | TRBV19 | TGTGCCAGTAAGGTGGGCGGGGACACTGAAGCTTTCTTT | CASKVGGDTEAFF